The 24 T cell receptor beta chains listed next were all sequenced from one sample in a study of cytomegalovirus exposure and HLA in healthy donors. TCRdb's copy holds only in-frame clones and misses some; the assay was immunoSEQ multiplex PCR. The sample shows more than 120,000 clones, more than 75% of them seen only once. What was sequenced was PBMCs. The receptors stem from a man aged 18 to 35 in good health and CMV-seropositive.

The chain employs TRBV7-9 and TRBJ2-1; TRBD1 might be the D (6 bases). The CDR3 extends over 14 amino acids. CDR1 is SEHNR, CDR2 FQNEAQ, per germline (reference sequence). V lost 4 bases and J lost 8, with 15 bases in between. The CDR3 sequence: CASSSQRGTYEQFF. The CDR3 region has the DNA TGTGCCAGCAGCTCCCAAAGGGGGACATATGAGCAGTTCTTC.

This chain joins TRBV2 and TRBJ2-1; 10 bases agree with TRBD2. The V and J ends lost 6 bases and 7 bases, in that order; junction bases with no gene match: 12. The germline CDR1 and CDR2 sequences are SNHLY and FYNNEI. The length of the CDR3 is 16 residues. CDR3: CASSPRGKRGGNEQFF. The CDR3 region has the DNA TGTGCCAGCAGCCCTCGAGGGAAGCGGGGGGGAAATGAGCAGTTCTTC.

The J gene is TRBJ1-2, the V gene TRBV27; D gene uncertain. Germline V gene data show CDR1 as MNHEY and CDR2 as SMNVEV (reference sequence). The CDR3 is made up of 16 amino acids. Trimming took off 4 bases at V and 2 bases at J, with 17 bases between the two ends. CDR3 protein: CASSSPAGGENYGYTF. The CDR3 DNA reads TGTGCCAGCAGTTCCCCTGCGGGCGGGGAGAACTATGGCTACACCTTC.

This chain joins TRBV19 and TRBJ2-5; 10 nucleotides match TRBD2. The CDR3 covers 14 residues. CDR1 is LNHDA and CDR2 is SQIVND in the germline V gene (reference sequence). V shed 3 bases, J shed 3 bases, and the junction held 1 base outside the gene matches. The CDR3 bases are TGTGCCAGTAGTATCGGACTAGCGGAAGAGACCCAGTACTTC. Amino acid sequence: CASSIGLAEETQYF.

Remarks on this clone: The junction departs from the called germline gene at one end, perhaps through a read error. CDR3 sequence: CASSPRLAGDYSEQFF. The CDR3, as DNA: TGCGCCAGCAGCCCCCGACTAGCGGGAGACTACAGTGAGCAGTTCTTC. The chain has TRBV4-1 and TRBJ2-1; 12 bases match TRBD2. The CDR3 runs to 16 residues. The V gene's germline CDR1 is MGHRA and CDR2 YSYEKL.

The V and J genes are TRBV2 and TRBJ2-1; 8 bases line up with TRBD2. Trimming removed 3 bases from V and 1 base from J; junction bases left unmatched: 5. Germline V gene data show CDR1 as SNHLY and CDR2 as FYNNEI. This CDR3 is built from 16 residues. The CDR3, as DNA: TGTGCCAGCAGTGAGAGAGGGACTAGTTCCTACAATGAGCAGTTCTTC. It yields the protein CASSERGTSSYNEQFF. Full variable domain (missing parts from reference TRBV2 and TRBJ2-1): EPEVTQTPSHQVTQMGQEVILRCVPISNHLYFYWYRQILGQKVEFLVSFYNNEISEKSEIFDDQFSVERPDGSNFTLKIRSTKLEDSAMYFCASSERGTSSYNEQFFGPGTRLTVL.

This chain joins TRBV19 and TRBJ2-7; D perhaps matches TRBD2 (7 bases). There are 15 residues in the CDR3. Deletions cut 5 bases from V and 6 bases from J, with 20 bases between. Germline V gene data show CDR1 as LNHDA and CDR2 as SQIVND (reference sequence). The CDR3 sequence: CASSPTGGPRSEQYF. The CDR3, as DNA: TGTGCCAGTAGTCCCACCGGGGGGCCCCGTAGCGAGCAGTACTTC.

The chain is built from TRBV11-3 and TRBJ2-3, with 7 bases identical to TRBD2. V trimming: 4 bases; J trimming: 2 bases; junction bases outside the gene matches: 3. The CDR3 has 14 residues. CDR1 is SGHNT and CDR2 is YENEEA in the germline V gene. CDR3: CASSSTSATDTQYF. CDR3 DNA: TGTGCCAGCAGCTCTACTAGCGCCACAGATACGCAGTATTTT.

Written as DNA, the CDR3 is TGTGCCAGCAGGAAAGGGACTAGCGGGGGGTACAATGAGCAGTTCTTC. As protein: CASRKGTSGGYNEQFF. The genes are TRBV2 and TRBJ2-1, with 15 bases matching TRBD2. CDR1 and CDR2 (germline): SNHLY, FYNNEI. The CDR3 length is 16 residues. Unmatched junction bases numbered 4, after V lost 6 bases and J lost 4 bases. Supplemented by reference TRBV2 and TRBJ2-1, the full variable domain reads EPEVTQTPSHQVTQMGQEVILRCVPISNHLYFYWYRQILGQKVEFLVSFYNNEISEKSEIFDDQFSVERPDGSNFTLKIRSTKLEDSAMYFCASRKGTSGGYNEQFFGPGTRLTVL.

In DNA form, the CDR3 reads TGTGCCAGCAGTTTAAGGCGGGGGACAGGGGGCGGGACGGATACGCAGTATTTT. Encoded protein: CASSLRRGTGGGTDTQYF. V usage is TRBV28 and J usage is TRBJ2-3; 12 bases are a match to TRBD1. The germline V gene encodes CDR1 MDHEN and CDR2 SYDVKM. This CDR3 contains 18 residues. V lost 2 bases, J lost 6 bases, and 12 bases stayed unmatched. The whole variable domain, filled in from reference TRBV28 and TRBJ2-3, reads DVKVTQSSRYLVKRTGEKVFLECVQDMDHENMFWYRQDPGLGLRLIYFSYDVKMKEKGDIPEGYSVSREKKERFSLILESASTNQTSMYLCASSLRRGTGGGTDTQYFGPGTRLTVL.

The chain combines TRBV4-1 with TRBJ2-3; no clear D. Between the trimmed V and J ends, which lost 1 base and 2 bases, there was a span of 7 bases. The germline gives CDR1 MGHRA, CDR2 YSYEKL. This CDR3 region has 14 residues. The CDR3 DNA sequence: TGCGCCAGCAGCCAAGGCGCCTCCACAGATACGCAGTATTTT. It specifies CASSQGASTDTQYF.

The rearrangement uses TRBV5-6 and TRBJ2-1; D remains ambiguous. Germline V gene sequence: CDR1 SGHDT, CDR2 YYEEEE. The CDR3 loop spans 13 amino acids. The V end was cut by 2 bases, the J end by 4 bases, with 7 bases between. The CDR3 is CASSLGDYNEQFF. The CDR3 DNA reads TGTGCCAGCAGCTTAGGAGATTACAATGAGCAGTTCTTC. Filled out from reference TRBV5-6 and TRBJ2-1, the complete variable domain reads DAGVTQSPTHLIKTRGQQVTLRCSPKSGHDTVSWYQQALGQGPQFIFQYYEEEERQRGNFPDRFSGHQFPNYSSELNVNALLLGDSALYLCASSLGDYNEQFFGPGTRLTVL.

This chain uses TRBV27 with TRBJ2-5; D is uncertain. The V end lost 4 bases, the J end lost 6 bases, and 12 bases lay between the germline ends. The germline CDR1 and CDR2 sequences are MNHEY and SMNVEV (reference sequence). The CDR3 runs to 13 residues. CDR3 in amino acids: CASSSQVRKTQYF. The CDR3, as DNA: TGTGCCAGCAGTTCTCAGGTCCGAAAGACCCAGTACTTC.

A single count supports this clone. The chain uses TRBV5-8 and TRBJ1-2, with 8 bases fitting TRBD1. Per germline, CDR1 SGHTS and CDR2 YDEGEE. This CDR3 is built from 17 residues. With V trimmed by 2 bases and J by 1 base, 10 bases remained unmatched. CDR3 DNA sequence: TGTGCCAGCAGCTTCGGACAGGGCCACAGGGGTAACTATGGCTACACCTTC. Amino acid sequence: CASSFGQGHRGNYGYTF.

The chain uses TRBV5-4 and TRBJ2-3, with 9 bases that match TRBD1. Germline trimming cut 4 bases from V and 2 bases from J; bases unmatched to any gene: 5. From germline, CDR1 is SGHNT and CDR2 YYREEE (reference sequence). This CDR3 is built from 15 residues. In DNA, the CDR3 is TGTGCCAGCAGCCCTGGACAGGGGTCCACAGATACGCAGTATTTT. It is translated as CASSPGQGSTDTQYF.

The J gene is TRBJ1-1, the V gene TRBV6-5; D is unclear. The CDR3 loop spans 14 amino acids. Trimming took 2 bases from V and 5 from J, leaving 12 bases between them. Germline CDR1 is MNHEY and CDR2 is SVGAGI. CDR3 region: CASSYVLPATEAFF. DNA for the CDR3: TGTGCCAGCAGTTACGTACTCCCTGCGACTGAAGCTTTCTTT.

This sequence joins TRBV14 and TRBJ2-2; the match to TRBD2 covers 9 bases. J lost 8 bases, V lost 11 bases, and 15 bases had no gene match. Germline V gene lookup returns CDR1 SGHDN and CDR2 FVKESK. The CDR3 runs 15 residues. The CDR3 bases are TGTGCCCAAGGACGAGTAGCGGGAGTTTTTGGGGAGCTGTTTTTT. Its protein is CAQGRVAGVFGELFF.

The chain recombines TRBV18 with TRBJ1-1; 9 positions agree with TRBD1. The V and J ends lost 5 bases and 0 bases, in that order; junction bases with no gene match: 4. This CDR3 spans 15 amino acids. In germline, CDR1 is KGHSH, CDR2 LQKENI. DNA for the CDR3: TGTGCCAGCTCAAGGGACAGGGTAATGAACACTGAAGCTTTCTTT. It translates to CASSRDRVMNTEAFF.

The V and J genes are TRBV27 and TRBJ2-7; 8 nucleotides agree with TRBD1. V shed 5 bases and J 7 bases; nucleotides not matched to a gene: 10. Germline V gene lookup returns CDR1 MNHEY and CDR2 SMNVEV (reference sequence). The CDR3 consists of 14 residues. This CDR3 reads CASSPQGAVGEQYF. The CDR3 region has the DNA TGTGCCAGCAGTCCCCAGGGGGCGGTGGGTGAGCAGTACTTC.

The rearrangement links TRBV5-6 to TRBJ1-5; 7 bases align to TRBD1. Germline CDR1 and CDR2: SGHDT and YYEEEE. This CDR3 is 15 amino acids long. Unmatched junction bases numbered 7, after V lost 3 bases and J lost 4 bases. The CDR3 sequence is CASSSTPGGNQPQHF. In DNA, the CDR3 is TGTGCCAGCAGCTCAACTCCAGGGGGAAATCAGCCCCAGCATTTT.

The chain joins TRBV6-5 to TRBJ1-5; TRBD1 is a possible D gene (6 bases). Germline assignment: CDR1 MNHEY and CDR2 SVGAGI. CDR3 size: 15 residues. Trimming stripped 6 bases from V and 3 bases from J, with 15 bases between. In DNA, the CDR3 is TGTGCCAGCAGCCGACAGGCGGACTCCAATCAGCCCCAGCATTTT. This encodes CASSRQADSNQPQHF.

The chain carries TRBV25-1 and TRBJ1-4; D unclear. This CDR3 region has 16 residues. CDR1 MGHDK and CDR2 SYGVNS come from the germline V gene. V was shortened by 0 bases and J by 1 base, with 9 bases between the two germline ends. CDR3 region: CASSEYSGGTNEKLFF. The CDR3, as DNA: TGTGCCAGCAGTGAATATAGTGGAGGAACTAATGAAAAACTGTTTTTT.

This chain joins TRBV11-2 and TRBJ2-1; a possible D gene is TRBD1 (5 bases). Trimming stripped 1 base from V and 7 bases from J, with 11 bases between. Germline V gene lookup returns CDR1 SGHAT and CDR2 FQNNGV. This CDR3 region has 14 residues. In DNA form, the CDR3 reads TGTGCCAGCAGCTTAGGGGGCGCAACTAATGAGCAGTTCTTC. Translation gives CASSLGGATNEQFF. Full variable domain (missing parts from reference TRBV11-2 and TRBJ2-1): EAGVAQSPRYKIIEKRQSVAFWCNPISGHATLYWYQQILGQGPKLLIQFQNNGVVDDSQLPKDRFSAERLKGVDSTLKIQPAKLEDSAVYLCASSLGGATNEQFFGPGTRLTVL.

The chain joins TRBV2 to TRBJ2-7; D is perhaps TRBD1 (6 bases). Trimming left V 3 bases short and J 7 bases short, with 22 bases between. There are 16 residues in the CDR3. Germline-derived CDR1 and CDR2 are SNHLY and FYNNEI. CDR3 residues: CASSDLGGFEGEEQYF. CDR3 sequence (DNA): TGTGCCAGCAGTGATTTAGGGGGTTTCGAGGGGGAGGAGCAGTACTTC.